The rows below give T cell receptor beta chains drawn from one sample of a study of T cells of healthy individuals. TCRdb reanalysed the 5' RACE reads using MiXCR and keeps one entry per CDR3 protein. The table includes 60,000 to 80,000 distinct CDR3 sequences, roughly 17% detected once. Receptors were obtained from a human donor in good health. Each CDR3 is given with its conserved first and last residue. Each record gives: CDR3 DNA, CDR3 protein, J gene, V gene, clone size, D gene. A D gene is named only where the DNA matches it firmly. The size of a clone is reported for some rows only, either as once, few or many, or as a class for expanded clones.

CDR3 DNA: TGCAGTGCTAGTGGTGGGACAGGGGGCAGCGGTGAAAAACTGTTTTTT
CDR3 protein: CSASGGTGGSGEKLFF
J gene: TRBJ1-4
V gene: TRBV20-1
clone size: few
D gene: TRBD1

CDR3 DNA: TGCAGTGCTAGACTAGGACAGGGGCAGTTCTTC
CDR3 protein: CSARLGQGQFF
J gene: TRBJ2-1
V gene: TRBV20-1
clone size: many
D gene: TRBD1

CDR3 DNA: TGCGCCAGCAGCCCCCTCTTATCCACTGAAGCTTTCTTT
CDR3 protein: CASSPLLSTEAFF
J gene: TRBJ1-1
V gene: TRBV5-1
clone size: few
D gene: .

CDR3 DNA: TGTGCCAGCAGCTTCTACGACGTTCCGTATGGCTACACCTTC
CDR3 protein: CASSFYDVPYGYTF
J gene: TRBJ1-2
V gene: TRBV7-2
clone size: .
D gene: .

CDR3 DNA: TGCAGTGCTAGAGATGGCGGACAGCAAGAGACCCAGTACTTC
CDR3 protein: CSARDGGQQETQYF
J gene: TRBJ2-5
V gene: TRBV20-1
clone size: few
D gene: .

CDR3 DNA: TGTGCCAGCAGCCTGACAGGGGACGGTCAGCCCCAGCATTTT
CDR3 protein: CASSLTGDGQPQHF
J gene: TRBJ1-5
V gene: TRBV2
clone size: .
D gene: TRBD1

CDR3 DNA: TGTGCCAGCAGCTCCCCGGGACTAGCGGCCAATGAGCAGTTCTTC
CDR3 protein: CASSSPGLAANEQFF
J gene: TRBJ2-1
V gene: TRBV7-9
clone size: many
D gene: TRBD2

CDR3 DNA: TGCGCCAGCAGCCCCAGAGGTCCGGTGGGAGGGGCAGATACGCAGTATTTT
CDR3 protein: CASSPRGPVGGADTQYF
J gene: TRBJ2-3
V gene: TRBV4-1
clone size: .
D gene: TRBD2

CDR3 DNA: TGTGCCAGCAGCCAACGGGGGGCTAGCGGGCCCGACAATTTGAATGAGCAGTTCTTC
CDR3 protein: CASSQRGASGPDNLNEQFF
J gene: TRBJ2-1
V gene: TRBV3-1
clone size: .
D gene: TRBD2

CDR3 DNA: TGTGCCAGCTCACGACTAGCGGGACGGGACTCCGAGCAGTACTTC
CDR3 protein: CASSRLAGRDSEQYF
J gene: TRBJ2-7
V gene: TRBV18
clone size: many
D gene: TRBD2

CDR3 DNA: TGTGCCAGCGCGAGGGAGAATCAGCCCCAGCATTTT
CDR3 protein: CASARENQPQHF
J gene: TRBJ1-5
V gene: TRBV2
clone size: .
D gene: .

CDR3 DNA: TGTGCCAGCAGTGGAGAGATGTACCGTACCGGGGAGCTGTTTTTT
CDR3 protein: CASSGEMYRTGELFF
J gene: TRBJ2-2
V gene: TRBV2
clone size: few
D gene: .

CDR3 DNA: TGCAGCGTAGGGACAGGGAACTTCGCAGATACGCAGTATTTT
CDR3 protein: CSVGTGNFADTQYF
J gene: TRBJ2-3
V gene: TRBV29-1
clone size: many
D gene: TRBD1

CDR3 DNA: TGTGCCACCAGCAGAGATCGCGGTTTTCGAAGCAATGAGCAGTTCTTC
CDR3 protein: CATSRDRGFRSNEQFF
J gene: TRBJ2-1
V gene: TRBV15
clone size: many
D gene: .

CDR3 DNA: TGTGCCAGCAGACCCGGACTAGCGGGGGGCACAGATACGCAGTATTTT
CDR3 protein: CASRPGLAGGTDTQYF
J gene: TRBJ2-3
V gene: TRBV6-2/TRBV6-3
clone size: .
D gene: TRBD2

CDR3 DNA: TGTGCCAGCAGGGGGATGGGGGATGAGCAGTTCTTC
CDR3 protein: CASRGMGDEQFF
J gene: TRBJ2-1
V gene: TRBV12-3/TRBV12-4
clone size: .
D gene: .

CDR3 DNA: TGTGCCAGCAGCCAGAACACCGGGGAGCTGTTTTTT
CDR3 protein: CASSQNTGELFF
J gene: TRBJ2-2
V gene: TRBV27
clone size: large
D gene: .

CDR3 DNA: TGTGCCAGCAGCGTAGGGGACAGGGGAGTTGAGACCCAGTACTTC
CDR3 protein: CASSVGDRGVETQYF
J gene: TRBJ2-5
V gene: TRBV9
clone size: many
D gene: TRBD1

CDR3 DNA: TGTGCCAGCAGCTCCCCGGACCACTACAATGAGCAGTTCTTC
CDR3 protein: CASSSPDHYNEQFF
J gene: TRBJ2-1
V gene: TRBV11-3
clone size: .
D gene: .

CDR3 DNA: TGTGCCAGCAGCGCCCAAACTAGCGGGAGATTCGATGAGCAGTTCTTC
CDR3 protein: CASSAQTSGRFDEQFF
J gene: TRBJ2-1
V gene: TRBV9
clone size: many
D gene: TRBD2

CDR3 DNA: TGTGCCAGCAGCCACATAGCGGGGGGGCCGAGGGACGGGGAGCTGTTTTTT
CDR3 protein: CASSHIAGGPRDGELFF
J gene: TRBJ2-2
V gene: TRBV7-3
clone size: .
D gene: TRBD2

CDR3 DNA: TGTGCCAGCAGTTCACAGGGCGCGAGGGCAGATACGCAGTATTTT
CDR3 protein: CASSSQGARADTQYF
J gene: TRBJ2-3
V gene: TRBV6-5
clone size: many
D gene: .

CDR3 DNA: TGTGCCAGCAAACGGGAGAGAAGCACAGATACGCAGTATTTT
CDR3 protein: CASKRERSTDTQYF
J gene: TRBJ2-3
V gene: TRBV7-6
clone size: .
D gene: .

CDR3 DNA: TGTGCCAGCAGCCCCCACTCCGGGACAGGGGGCAACATTCAGTACTTC
CDR3 protein: CASSPHSGTGGNIQYF
J gene: TRBJ2-4
V gene: TRBV7-8
clone size: few
D gene: TRBD1

CDR3 DNA: TGTGCCACTCGGGAGCTTTCCTACAATGAGCAGTTCTTC
CDR3 protein: CATRELSYNEQFF
J gene: TRBJ2-1
V gene: TRBV6-2/TRBV6-3
clone size: many
D gene: .